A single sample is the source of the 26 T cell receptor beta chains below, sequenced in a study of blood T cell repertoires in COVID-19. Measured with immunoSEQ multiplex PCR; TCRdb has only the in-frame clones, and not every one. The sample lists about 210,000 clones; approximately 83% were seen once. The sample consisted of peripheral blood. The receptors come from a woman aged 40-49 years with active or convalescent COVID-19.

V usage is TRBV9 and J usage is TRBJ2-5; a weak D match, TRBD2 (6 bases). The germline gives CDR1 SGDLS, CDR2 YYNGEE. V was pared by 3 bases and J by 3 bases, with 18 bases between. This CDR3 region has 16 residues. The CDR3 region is CASSGLNGGLKETQYF. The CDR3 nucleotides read TGTGCCAGCAGCGGACTGAATGGGGGGTTGAAAGAGACCCAGTACTTC.

The CDR3 protein is CASSPTSTDTQYF. The CDR3 DNA is TGTGCCAGCAGCCCAACAAGCACAGATACGCAGTATTTT. The V and J genes are TRBV14 and TRBJ2-3; unclear D gene. CDR1 and CDR2 (germline): SGHDN, FVKESK. The CDR3 is 13 residues long. The V and J ends lost 4 bases and 0 bases respectively, with 5 bases between them.

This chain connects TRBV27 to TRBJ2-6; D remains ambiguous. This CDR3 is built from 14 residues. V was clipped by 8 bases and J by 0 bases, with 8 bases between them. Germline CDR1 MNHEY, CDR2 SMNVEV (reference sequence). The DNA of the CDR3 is TGTGCCAGCCTAGATCTCTCTGGGGCCAACGTCCTGACTTTC. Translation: CASLDLSGANVLTF.

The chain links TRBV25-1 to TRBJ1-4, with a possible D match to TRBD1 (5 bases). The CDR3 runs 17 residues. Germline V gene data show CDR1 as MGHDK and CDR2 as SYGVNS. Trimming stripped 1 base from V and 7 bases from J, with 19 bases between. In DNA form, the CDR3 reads TGTGCCAGCAGTGAATGGAGTCTCGGGCAGGGCGTTGAAAAACTGTTTTTT. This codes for CASSEWSLGQGVEKLFF.

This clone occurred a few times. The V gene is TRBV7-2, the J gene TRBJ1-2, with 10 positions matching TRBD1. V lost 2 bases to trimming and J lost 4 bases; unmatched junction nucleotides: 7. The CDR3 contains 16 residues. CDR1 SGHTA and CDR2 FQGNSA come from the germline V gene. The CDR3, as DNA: TGTGCCAGCAGCTTAACGACAGGGGGCGCCCTCTATGGCTACACCTTC. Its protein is CASSLTTGGALYGYTF.

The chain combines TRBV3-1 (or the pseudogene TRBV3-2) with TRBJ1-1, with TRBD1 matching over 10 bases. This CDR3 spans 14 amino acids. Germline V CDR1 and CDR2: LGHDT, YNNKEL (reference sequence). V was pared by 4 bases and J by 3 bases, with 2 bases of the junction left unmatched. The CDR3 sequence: CASSRTGGYTEAFF. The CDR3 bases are TGTGCCAGCAGCCGGACAGGGGGGTACACTGAAGCTTTCTTT.

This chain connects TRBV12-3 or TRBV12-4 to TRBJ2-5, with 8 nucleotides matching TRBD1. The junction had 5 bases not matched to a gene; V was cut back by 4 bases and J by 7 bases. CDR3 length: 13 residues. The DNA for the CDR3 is TGTGCCAGCAGTTACGGACAGGGCTGGACCCAGTACTTC. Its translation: CASSYGQGWTQYF.

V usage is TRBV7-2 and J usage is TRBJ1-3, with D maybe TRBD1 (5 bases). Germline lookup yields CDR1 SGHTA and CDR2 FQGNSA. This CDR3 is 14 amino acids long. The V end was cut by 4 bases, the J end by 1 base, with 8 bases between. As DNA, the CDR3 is TGTGCCAGCAGCTGGCAGGGATCTGGAAACACCATATATTTT. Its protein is CASSWQGSGNTIYF.

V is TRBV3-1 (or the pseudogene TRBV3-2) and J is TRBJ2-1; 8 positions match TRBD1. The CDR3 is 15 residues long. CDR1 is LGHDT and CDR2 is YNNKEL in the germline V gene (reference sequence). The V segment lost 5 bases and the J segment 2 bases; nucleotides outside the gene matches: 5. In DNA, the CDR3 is TGTGCCAGCAGCACGGGACAGGCGACCTACAATGAGCAGTTCTTC. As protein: CASSTGQATYNEQFF.

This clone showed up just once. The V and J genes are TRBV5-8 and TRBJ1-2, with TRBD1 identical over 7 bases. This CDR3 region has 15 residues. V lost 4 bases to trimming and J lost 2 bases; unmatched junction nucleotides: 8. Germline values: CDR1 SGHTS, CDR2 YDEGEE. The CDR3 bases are TGTGCCAGCAGCCCCGACAGGGATAGAAACTATGGCTACACCTTC. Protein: CASSPDRDRNYGYTF.

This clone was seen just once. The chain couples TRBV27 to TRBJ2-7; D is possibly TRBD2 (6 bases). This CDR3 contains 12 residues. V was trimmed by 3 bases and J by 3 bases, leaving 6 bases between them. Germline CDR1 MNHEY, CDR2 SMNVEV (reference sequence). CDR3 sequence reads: CASSFGGYEQYF. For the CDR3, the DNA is TGTGCCAGCAGTTTCGGGGGCTACGAGCAGTACTTC.

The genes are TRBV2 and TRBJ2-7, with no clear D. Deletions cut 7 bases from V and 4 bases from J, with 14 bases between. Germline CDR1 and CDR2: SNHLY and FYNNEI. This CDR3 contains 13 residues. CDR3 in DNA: TGTGCCAGCATGGTCTTCGCAGAATACGAGCAGTACTTC. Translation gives CASMVFAEYEQYF.

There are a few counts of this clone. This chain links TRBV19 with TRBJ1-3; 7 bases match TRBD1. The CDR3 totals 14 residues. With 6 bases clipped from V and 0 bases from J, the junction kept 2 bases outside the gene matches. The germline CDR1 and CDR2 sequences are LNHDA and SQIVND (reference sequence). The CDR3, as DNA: TGTGCCAGTAGGGACAGGAGCTCTGGAAACACCATATATTTT. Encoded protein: CASRDRSSGNTIYF.

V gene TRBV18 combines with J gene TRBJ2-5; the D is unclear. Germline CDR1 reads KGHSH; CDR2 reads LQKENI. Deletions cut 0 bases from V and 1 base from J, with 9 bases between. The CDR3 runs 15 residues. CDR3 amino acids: CASSPPVSVQETQYF. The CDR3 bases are TGTGCCAGCTCACCACCGGTCTCAGTCCAAGAGACCCAGTACTTC.

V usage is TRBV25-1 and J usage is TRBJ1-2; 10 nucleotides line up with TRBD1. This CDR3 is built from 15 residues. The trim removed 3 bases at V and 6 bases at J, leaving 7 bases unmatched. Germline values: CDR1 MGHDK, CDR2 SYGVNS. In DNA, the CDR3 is TGTGCCAGCAGTGATCCCCCCGACAGGGGGCATGGCTACACCTTC. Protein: CASSDPPDRGHGYTF.

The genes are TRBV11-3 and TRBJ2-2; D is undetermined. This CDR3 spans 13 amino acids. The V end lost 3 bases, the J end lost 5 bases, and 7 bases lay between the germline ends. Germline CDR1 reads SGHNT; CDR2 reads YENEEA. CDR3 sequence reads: CASSFSTTGELFF. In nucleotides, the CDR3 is TGTGCCAGCAGCTTTTCTACTACCGGGGAGCTGTTTTTT.

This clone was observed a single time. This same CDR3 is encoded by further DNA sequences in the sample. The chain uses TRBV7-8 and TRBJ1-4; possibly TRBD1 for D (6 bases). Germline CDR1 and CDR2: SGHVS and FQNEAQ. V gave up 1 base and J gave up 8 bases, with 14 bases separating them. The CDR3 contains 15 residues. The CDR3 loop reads CASSLEAGAGEKLFF. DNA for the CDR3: TGTGCCAGCAGCTTAGAAGCAGGGGCTGGCGAAAAACTGTTTTTT. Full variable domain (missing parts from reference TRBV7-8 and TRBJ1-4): GAGVSQSPRYKVAKRGQDVALRCDPISGHVSLFWYQQALGQGPEFLTYFQNEAQLDKSGLPSDRFFAERPEGSVSTLKIQRTQQEDSAVYLCASSLEAGAGEKLFFGSGTQLSVL.

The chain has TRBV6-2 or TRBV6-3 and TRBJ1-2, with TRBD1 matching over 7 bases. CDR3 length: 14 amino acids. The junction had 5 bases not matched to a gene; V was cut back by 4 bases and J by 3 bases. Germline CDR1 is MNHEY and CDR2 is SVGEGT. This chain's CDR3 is CASSFADRYYGYTF. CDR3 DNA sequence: TGTGCCAGCAGTTTCGCGGACAGGTACTATGGCTACACCTTC.

CDR3 amino acids: CASSLDSANEKLFF. The CDR3 nucleotides are TGTGCCAGCTCACTAGACTCGGCAAATGAAAAACTGTTTTTT. V and J are TRBV18 and TRBJ1-4; no firm D call. Trimming removed 4 bases from V and 5 bases from J, with 11 bases in between. Looked up from germline, CDR1 is KGHSH and CDR2 is LQKENI. The CDR3 sequence is 14 residues long. Filled out from reference TRBV18 and TRBJ1-4, the complete variable domain reads NAGVMQNPRHLVRRRGQEARLRCSPMKGHSHVYWYRQLPEEGLKFMVYLQKENIIDESGMPKERFSAEFPKEGPSILRIQQVVRGDSAAYFCASSLDSANEKLFFGSGTQLSVL.

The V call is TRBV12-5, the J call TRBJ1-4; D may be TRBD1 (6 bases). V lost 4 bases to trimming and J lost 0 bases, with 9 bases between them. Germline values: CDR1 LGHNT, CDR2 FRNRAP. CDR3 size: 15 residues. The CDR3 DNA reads TGTGCTAGTGGTTCCGGACAGTCAACTAATGAAAAACTGTTTTTT. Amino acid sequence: CASGSGQSTNEKLFF.

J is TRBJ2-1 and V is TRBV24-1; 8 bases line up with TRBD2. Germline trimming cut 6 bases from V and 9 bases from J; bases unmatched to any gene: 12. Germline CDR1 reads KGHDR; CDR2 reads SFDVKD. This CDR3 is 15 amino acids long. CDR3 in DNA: TGTGCCACCAGTCCCCCCCTAGCGGGCGGTGGTGAGCAGTTCTTC. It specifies CATSPPLAGGGEQFF.

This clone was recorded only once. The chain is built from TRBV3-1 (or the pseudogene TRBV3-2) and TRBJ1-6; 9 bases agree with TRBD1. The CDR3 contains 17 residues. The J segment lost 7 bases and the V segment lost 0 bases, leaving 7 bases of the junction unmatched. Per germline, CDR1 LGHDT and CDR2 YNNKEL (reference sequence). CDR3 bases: TGTGCCAGCAGCCAAGACGGACCGGGACAGGGAAATTCACCCCTCCACTTT. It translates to CASSQDGPGQGNSPLHF.

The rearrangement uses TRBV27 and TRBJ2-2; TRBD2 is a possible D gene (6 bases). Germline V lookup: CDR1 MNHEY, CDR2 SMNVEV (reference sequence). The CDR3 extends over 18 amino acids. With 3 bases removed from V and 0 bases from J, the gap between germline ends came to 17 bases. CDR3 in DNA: TGTGCCAGCAGTTTCCGCCTCATGGGGGGTACGAACACCGGGGAGCTGTTTTTT. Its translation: CASSFRLMGGTNTGELFF.

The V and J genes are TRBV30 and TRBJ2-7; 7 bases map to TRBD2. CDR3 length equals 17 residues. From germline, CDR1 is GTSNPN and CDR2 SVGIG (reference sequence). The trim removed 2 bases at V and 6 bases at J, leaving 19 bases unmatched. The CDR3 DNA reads TGTGCCTGGAGTCTCTCCTCCCGGGCGGGAGCGTTCCGCGAGCAGTACTTC. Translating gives CAWSLSSRAGAFREQYF.

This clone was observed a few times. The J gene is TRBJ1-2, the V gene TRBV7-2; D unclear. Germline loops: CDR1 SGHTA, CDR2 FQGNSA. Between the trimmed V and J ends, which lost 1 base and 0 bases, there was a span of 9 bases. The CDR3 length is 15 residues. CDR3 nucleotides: TGTGCCAGCAGCTTAGATATACAGACTAACTATGGCTACACCTTC. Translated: CASSLDIQTNYGYTF.

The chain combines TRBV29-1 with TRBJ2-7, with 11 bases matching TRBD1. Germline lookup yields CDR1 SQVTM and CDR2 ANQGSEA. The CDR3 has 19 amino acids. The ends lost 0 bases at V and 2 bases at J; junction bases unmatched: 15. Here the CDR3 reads CSVEDRIGPPGQGAYEQYF. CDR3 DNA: TGCAGCGTTGAAGATCGAATAGGGCCCCCGGGACAGGGGGCCTACGAGCAGTACTTC.